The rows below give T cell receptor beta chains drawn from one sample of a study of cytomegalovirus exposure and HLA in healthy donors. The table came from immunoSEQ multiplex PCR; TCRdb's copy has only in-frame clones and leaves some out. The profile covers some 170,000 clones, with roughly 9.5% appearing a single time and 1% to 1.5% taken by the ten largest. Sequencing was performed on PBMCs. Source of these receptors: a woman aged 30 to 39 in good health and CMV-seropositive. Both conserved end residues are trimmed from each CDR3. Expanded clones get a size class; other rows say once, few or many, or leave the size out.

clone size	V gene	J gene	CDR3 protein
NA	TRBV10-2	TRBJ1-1	ASSEFRGEAF
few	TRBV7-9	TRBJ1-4	ASSRDTDEKLF
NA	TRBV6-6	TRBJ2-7	ASSPDSSYEQY
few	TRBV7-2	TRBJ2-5	ASSASGQETQY
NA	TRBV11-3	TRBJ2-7	ASSLVRGGEQY
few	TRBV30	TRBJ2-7	AWSTGREQY
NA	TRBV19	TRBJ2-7	ASSIPGGAGEQY
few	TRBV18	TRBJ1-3	ASSPRGRSEGPGNTIY
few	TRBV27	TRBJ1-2	ASRRIGPGTTFKT
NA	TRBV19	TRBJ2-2	ASSISRFWTGELF
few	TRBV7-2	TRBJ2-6	ASSLRGGQVSGANVLT
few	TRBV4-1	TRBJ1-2	ASSQDRGEGGYT
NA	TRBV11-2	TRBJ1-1	ASSLARGGRSNTEAF
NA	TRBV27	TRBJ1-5	ASSLWQNQPQH
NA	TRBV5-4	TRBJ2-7	ASSFLGLAVYEQY
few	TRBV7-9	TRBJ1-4	ASSPTGGASNEKLF
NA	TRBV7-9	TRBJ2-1	ASSPYAVGGDNEQF
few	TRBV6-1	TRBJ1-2	ASSVHIHYGYT
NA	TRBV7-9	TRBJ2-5	ASSAGGMAQY
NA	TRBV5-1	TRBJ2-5	ASSLVSGIQETQY
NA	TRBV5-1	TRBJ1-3	ASSGSGNTIY
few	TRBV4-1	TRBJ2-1	ASSQETGTSGYNEQF
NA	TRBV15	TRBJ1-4	ATSRVGVPNEKLF
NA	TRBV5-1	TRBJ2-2	ASTIQAGGGELF
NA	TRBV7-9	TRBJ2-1	ASSFGTSGGYNEQF
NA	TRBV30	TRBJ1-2	AWSGHPGYT
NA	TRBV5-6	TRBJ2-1	ASSSPREVRYEQF
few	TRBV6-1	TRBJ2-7	ASTSPSSYEQY
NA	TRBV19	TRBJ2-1	ASSLLAVSSYNEQF
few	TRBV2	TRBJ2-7	ASNTGQGYEQY
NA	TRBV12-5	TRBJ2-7	ASGFRYEQY
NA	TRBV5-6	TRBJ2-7	ASSPTDSLYEQY
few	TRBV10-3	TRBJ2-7	AISDHQGYYEQY
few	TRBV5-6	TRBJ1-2	ASSRGGLSYGYT
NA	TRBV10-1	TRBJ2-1	ASSPGQGAYNEQF
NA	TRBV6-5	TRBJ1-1	ASSYSSNRGTEAF
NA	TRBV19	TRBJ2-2	ASSGQGNTGELF
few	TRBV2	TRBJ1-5	ASSEPTGSQPQH
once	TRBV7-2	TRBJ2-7	ASSWGPLAGDGEQY
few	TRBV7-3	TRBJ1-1	ASKAGRNTEAF
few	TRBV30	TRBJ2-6	AWSVKGASGANVLT
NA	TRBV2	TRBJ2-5	ASSSGRGQETQY
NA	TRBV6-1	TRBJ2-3	ASSEWWASTDTQY
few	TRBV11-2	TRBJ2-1	ASSSGLYEQF
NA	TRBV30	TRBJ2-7	AWSVRAGKY
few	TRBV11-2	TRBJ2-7	ASRRTRGFYEQY
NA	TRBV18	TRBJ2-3	ASSPVQIPSTDTQY